These T cell receptor beta chains were read from a single sample in a study of blood T cell repertoires in COVID-19. Sequencing was performed with immunoSEQ multiplex PCR; in TCRdb, only in-frame clones are kept and a portion is missing. The sample has almost 40,000 clones; 75% to 90% are singletons. What was sequenced was peripheral blood. The receptors originated from a man aged 55-75 years with acute or convalescent COVID-19. CDR3s include the opening cysteine and the closing phenylalanine or tryptophan. The D gene is left open where the match is weak. Size tells how often a clone was seen (once, few, many) or the class of an expanded clone, and some rows leave it out.

clone_size j_call v_call d_call cdr3_nt cdr3_aa
- TRBJ2-3 TRBV28 TRBD2 TGTGCCAGCAGTTTACGCGACCTTAGCGGGAGAATAGCAGATACGCAGTATTTT CASSLRDLSGRIADTQYF
- TRBJ2-1 TRBV11-2 TRBD1 TGTGCCAGCAGGACCGGGACAGGTTTTGGTGAGCAGTTCTTC CASRTGTGFGEQFF
- TRBJ2-2 TRBV14 TRBD1 TGTGCCAGCAGCCATGCAGGGGGCAGTTTCACCGGGGAGCTGTTTTTT CASSHAGGSFTGELFF
- TRBJ2-3 TRBV4-3 - TGCGCCAGCAGCCTCGTCTACGGACCCCCGGGGAGGACAGATACGCAGTATTTT CASSLVYGPPGRTDTQYF
- TRBJ2-2 TRBV28 - TGTGCCAGCAGCTCCGGGGAGCTGTTTTTT CASSSGELFF
- TRBJ1-2 TRBV5-6 - TGTGCCAGCAGCCCTAATGTAAGATATGGCTACACCTTC CASSPNVRYGYTF
- TRBJ1-5 TRBV21-1 - TGTGCCAGCAGCAACCTAGGGCCCCAGCATTTT CASSNLGPQHF
- TRBJ2-3 TRBV19 - TGTGCCAGTAGTACGTGGACAGCCCAAGATACGCAGTATTTT CASSTWTAQDTQYF
once TRBJ2-2 TRBV2 TRBD2 TGTGCCAGCAGTGAAAACGGGAGGGTGAACACCGGGGAGCTGTTTTTT CASSENGRVNTGELFF
- TRBJ1-2 TRBV6-6 TRBD1 TGTGCCAGCAGGCAATCGGGACAGACTAACTATGGCTACACCTTC CASRQSGQTNYGYTF
- TRBJ1-1 TRBV7-3 - TGTGCCAGCAGCCAGTTGGCCCCTCTTGAAGCTTTCTTT CASSQLAPLEAFF
- TRBJ2-3 TRBV9 - TGTGCCAGCAGCCCGTGGGGGGACGGCTCCGATACGCAGTATTTT CASSPWGDGSDTQYF
- TRBJ1-4 TRBV2 - TGTGCCAGCAGTGTGAGGTTGGCTAATGAAAAACTGTTTTTT CASSVRLANEKLFF
- TRBJ2-7 TRBV11-2 TRBD2 TGTGCCAGCAGCCTGACTAGCGCCCACGAGCAGTACTTC CASSLTSAHEQYF
- TRBJ2-3 TRBV5-1 TRBD2 TGCGCCAGCAGCCAAGCCCTAGCGGGGGCTCCAGATACGCAGTATTTT CASSQALAGAPDTQYF
- TRBJ1-4 TRBV6-5 - TGTGCCAGCAGCGACCCGGGACACTTAGAAAAACTGTTTTTT CASSDPGHLEKLFF
- TRBJ2-3 TRBV6-4 - TGTGCCAGCAGAAAAGCCTCCCCCACAGATACGCAGTATTTT CASRKASPTDTQYF
- TRBJ1-1 TRBV7-9 TRBD1 TGTGCCAGCAGCTTCCTCGGGACAGCCACTGAAGCTTTCTTT CASSFLGTATEAFF